What follows are 27 T cell receptor beta chains derived from one specimen sequenced in a study. Cells sorted as Tregs were CD4+, CD25+ and CD127-/low. TCRdb processed the 5' RACE reads anew with MiXCR; each CDR3 protein has one entry. The top ten clones hold under 2.5% of a sample with about 57,000 distinct CDR3 sequences, approximately 26% of them seen once. The sequenced sample consisted of tumor-infiltrating Tregs sorted from the breast tumor. The receptors come from a female donor with breast cancer.

The sample holds many counts of this clonotype. This chain links TRBV2 with TRBJ1-5; 11 bases line up with TRBD1. CDR1 and CDR2 (germline): SNHLY, FYNNEI. This CDR3 has 14 amino acids. The J segment lost 4 bases and the V segment lost 7 bases, leaving 3 bases of the junction unmatched. The CDR3 nucleotides read TGTGCCAGCACCGGGACAGGGGGTAATCAGCCCCAGCATTTT. Protein product: CASTGTGGNQPQHF.

This clonotype was detected many times. The V and J genes are TRBV20-1 and TRBJ1-6, with D perhaps TRBD1 (6 bases). V lost 4 bases and J 7 bases, leaving 14 bases between the germline ends. Germline V gene data show CDR1 as DFQATT and CDR2 as SNEGSKA (reference sequence). There are 14 residues in the CDR3. This CDR3 reads CSATPGGGNSPLHF. The CDR3 nucleotides read TGCAGTGCTACTCCAGGAGGGGGAAATTCACCCCTCCACTTT.

This clonotype has just a few counts. The V gene is TRBV7-2, the J gene TRBJ1-2; D unclear. Germline lookup yields CDR1 SGHTA and CDR2 FQGNSA. This CDR3 region has 14 residues. V shed 2 bases and J shed 8 bases, with 15 bases lying between them. Written as DNA, the CDR3 is TGTGCCAGCAGCTTATCCAAGGCCATTCGAGGCTACACCTTC. This encodes CASSLSKAIRGYTF.

V and J are TRBV9 and TRBJ1-2; TRBD1 matches 12 bases. Germline CDR1 and CDR2: SGDLS and YYNGEE. The CDR3 is 14 amino acids. V was pared by 3 bases and J by 7 bases, with 4 bases of the junction left unmatched. This CDR3 reads CASSAGQGAVGYTF. In DNA, the CDR3 is TGTGCCAGCAGCGCGGGACAGGGGGCGGTTGGCTACACCTTC.

The table lists this clonotype with a few counts. The rearrangement uses TRBV4-1 and TRBJ1-3; D may be TRBD1 (6 bases). This CDR3 region has 20 residues. Between the trimmed V and J ends, which lost 0 bases and 0 bases, there was a span of 21 bases. The germline V gene has CDR1 MGHRA and CDR2 YSYEKL. The CDR3 nucleotides read TGCGCCAGCAGCCAAGATGTCCGGGTGGGGCAGGGGAGCTCTGGAAACACCATATATTTT. Amino acid sequence: CASSQDVRVGQGSSGNTIYF.

The chain employs TRBV20-1 and TRBJ1-5; 9 nucleotides line up with TRBD1. V shed 1 base, J shed 10 bases, and the junction held 8 bases outside the gene matches. The CDR3 runs to 14 residues. Germline CDR1 is DFQATT and CDR2 is SNEGSKA (reference sequence). CDR3 protein: CSARGNRGLEPQHF. The CDR3 DNA sequence: TGCAGTGCTAGAGGGAACAGGGGGCTAGAACCCCAGCATTTT.

V usage is TRBV3-2 and J usage is TRBJ1-2. TRBV3-2 constitutes a pseudogene. This CDR3 is built from 13 residues. The CDR3 sequence is CASSPVKNYGYTF. The CDR3 coding sequence is TGTGCCAGCAGCCCCGTTAAGAACTATGGCTACACCTTC.

The V and J genes are TRBV10-3 and TRBJ2-1; 10 bases line up with TRBD1. The V gene's germline CDR1 is ENHRY and CDR2 SYGVKD. J was trimmed by 1 base and V by 10 bases; bases with no gene match: 4. The CDR3 has 14 residues. The CDR3, as DNA: TGTGCCACCGGGACAGGGGAGTCCTACAATGAGCAGTTCTTC. This encodes CATGTGESYNEQFF.

CDR3 in amino acids: CASSQASSERGAGEQYF. The CDR3 DNA follows: TGCGCCAGCAGCCAAGCCTCCTCCGAGCGGGGGGCGGGCGAGCAGTACTTC. The chain has TRBV4-1 and TRBJ2-7, with 9 positions matching TRBD2. There are 17 residues in the CDR3. Germline CDR1 reads MGHRA; CDR2 reads YSYEKL. J gave up 6 bases and V 1 base, and 13 bases lay outside the gene matches.

This clonotype was detected only a few times. The chain is built from TRBV20-1 and TRBJ2-1; D uncertain. The length of the CDR3 is 12 residues. Trimming left V 3 bases short and J 7 bases short, with 10 bases between. Germline assignment: CDR1 DFQATT and CDR2 SNEGSKA (reference sequence). CDR3 DNA: TGCAGTGCTAGGCCAGGTTGGAATGAGCAGTTCTTC. It is translated as CSARPGWNEQFF.

The V call is TRBV5-1, the J call TRBJ2-7; 8 bases line up with TRBD1. The CDR3 has 15 residues. V dropped 4 bases and J dropped 0; count of bases not matched to a gene: 6. Germline CDR1 is SGHRS and CDR2 is YFSETQ. The CDR3 nucleotides read TGCGCCAGCAGCCGGACAGGGCTTATCTCCTACGAGCAGTACTTC. This sequence encodes CASSRTGLISYEQYF.

This clonotype was observed many times. J is TRBJ1-5 and V is TRBV12-3 or TRBV12-4, with a tentative D call TRBD1 (6 bases). V lost 6 bases to trimming and J lost 7 bases, with 13 bases between them. This CDR3 spans 13 amino acids. CDR3 DNA: TGTGCCAGCAGCCTACAACAGGGACAGCCCCAGCATTTT. As protein: CASSLQQGQPQHF.

This chain connects TRBV20-1 to TRBJ1-5; 7 bases map to TRBD1. This CDR3 contains 12 residues. Germline lookup yields CDR1 DFQATT and CDR2 SNEGSKA (reference sequence). V trimming: 6 bases; J trimming: 12 bases; junction bases outside the gene matches: 11. The CDR3 here is CSAIGQAHRQHF. The CDR3 nucleotides are TGCAGTGCGATCGGACAGGCGCATCGCCAGCATTTT.

The V and J genes are TRBV12-3 or TRBV12-4 and TRBJ1-5; no reliable D call. CDR3 length: 13 residues. V was clipped by 5 bases and J by 5 bases, with 10 bases between them. The CDR3 DNA sequence: TGTGCCAGCAGTCCATCGTTCTATCAGCCCCAGCATTTT. Translated: CASSPSFYQPQHF.

This clonotype was counted at least ten times. CDR3 bases: TGCGCCAGCAGCCCTATAAGCGGGAACATCTACAATGAGCAGTTCTTC. This codes for CASSPISGNIYNEQFF. This chain links TRBV5-1 with TRBJ2-1, with 7 bases identical to TRBD2. The V segment lost 4 bases and the J segment 3 bases; nucleotides outside the gene matches: 10. In germline, CDR1 is SGHRS, CDR2 YFSETQ. The CDR3 covers 16 residues.

Turning to this clonotype: A read error is possible here, since a much larger clone lies one base away. The chain uses TRBV15 and TRBJ2-5, with D perhaps TRBD2 (6 bases). The CDR3 covers 14 residues. Looked up from germline, CDR1 is LNHNV and CDR2 is YYDKDF (reference sequence). V was clipped by 8 bases and J by 1 base, with 14 bases between them. This CDR3 is CATRLETAQETQYF. Written as DNA, the CDR3 is TGTGCCACCCGACTAGAGACAGCCCAAGAGACCCAGTACTTC.

This sequence joins TRBV28 and TRBJ2-1, with 8 positions matching TRBD2. V gave up 7 bases and J gave up 2 bases; unmatched junction bases: 4. Looked up from germline, CDR1 is MDHEN and CDR2 is SYDVKM. The CDR3 sequence is 14 residues long. CDR3 nucleotides: TGTGCCAGCATCCAAGCGGGAGCCTACAATGAGCAGTTCTTC. Encoded protein: CASIQAGAYNEQFF.

This clonotype was seen many times. As DNA, the CDR3 is TGCAGTGCTAGGGGGGCTTTTGGGGGATCCTACAATGAGCAGTTCTTC. This codes for CSARGAFGGSYNEQFF. The V call is TRBV20-1, the J call TRBJ2-1; D may be TRBD1 (6 bases). Germline CDR1 is DFQATT and CDR2 is SNEGSKA (reference sequence). V lost 3 bases and J lost 1, with 16 bases in between. The CDR3 extends over 16 amino acids.

The rearrangement joins TRBV19 to TRBJ2-1, with 13 bases aligning to TRBD2. Germline V gives CDR1 LNHDA, CDR2 SQIVND (reference sequence). V lost 6 bases to trimming and J lost 9 bases; unmatched junction nucleotides: 8. This CDR3 spans 15 amino acids. The CDR3 DNA sequence: TGTGCCAGTAGATCACTAGCGGGAGGGTGGAGTGAGCAGTTCTTC. This sequence encodes CASRSLAGGWSEQFF. Together with reference TRBV19 and TRBJ2-1, the CDR3 gives the full variable domain: DGGITQSPKYLFRKEGQNVTLSCEQNLNHDAMYWYRQDPGQGLRLIYYSQIVNDFQKGDIAEGYSVSREKKESFPLTVTSAQKNPTAFYLCASRSLAGGWSEQFFGPGTRLTVL.

This clonotype came up many times. CDR3 in amino acids: CASSLMAGGLDNEQFF. In nucleotides, the CDR3 is TGTGCCAGCAGCTTAATGGCGGGGGGGCTCGACAATGAGCAGTTCTTC. The genes are TRBV7-9 and TRBJ2-1; TRBD2 matches at 9 bases. Germline V gene data show CDR1 as SEHNR and CDR2 as FQNEAQ (reference sequence). Losses at the gene ends were 2 bases for V and 5 bases for J; bases not matched to a gene: 7. The CDR3 loop spans 16 amino acids.

This CDR3 is CASRDLFDEQFF. As DNA, the CDR3 is TGTGCCAGCAGGGACTTGTTTGATGAGCAGTTCTTC. The rearrangement joins TRBV6-1 to TRBJ2-1; maybe TRBD2 (5 bases). Germline-derived CDR1 and CDR2 are MNHNS and SASEGT. The CDR3 covers 12 residues. Trimming pared 6 bases from V and 8 bases from J, leaving 11 bases between.

As for this clonotype: A read error is possible here, since a much larger clone lies one base away. This chain uses TRBV9 with TRBJ2-7; D is unclear. The CDR3 is 15 residues long. Germline CDR1 is SGDLS and CDR2 is YYNGEE. The CDR3, as DNA: TGTGCCAGCAGCTCCCAAGCTGAGAATCCCTACGAGCAGTGCTTC. Residues: CASSSQAENPYEQCF.

The genes are TRBV3-1 and TRBJ2-4; possible D gene TRBD1, 6 bases. Deletions cut 5 bases from V and 9 bases from J, with 14 bases between. This CDR3 is 13 amino acids long. Germline V gene lookup returns CDR1 LGHDT and CDR2 YNNKEL (reference sequence). In DNA form, the CDR3 reads TGTGCCAGCAGCGACTTCAGGGGTAGCATTCAGTACTTC. Protein sequence: CASSDFRGSIQYF.

Only a few counts were recorded for this clonotype. This chain links TRBV24-1 with TRBJ1-1; D is unresolved. The CDR3 runs 13 residues. The germline CDR1 and CDR2 sequences are KGHDR and SFDVKD. Trimming left V 7 bases short and J 1 base short, with 9 bases between. The CDR3: CATSPDRNTEAFF. DNA for the CDR3: TGTGCCACCAGCCCCGACCGGAACACTGAAGCTTTCTTT.

This clonotype was counted between two and nine times. The V call is TRBV9, the J call TRBJ2-5; 7 positions agree with TRBD2. The CDR3 totals 14 residues. The J segment lost 7 bases and the V segment lost 0 bases, leaving 6 bases of the junction unmatched. The germline V gene encodes CDR1 SGDLS and CDR2 YYNGEE. The CDR3 is CASSVVPSGGTQYF. CDR3 DNA: TGTGCCAGCAGCGTAGTCCCCTCGGGGGGGACCCAGTACTTC.

The rearrangement uses TRBV28 and TRBJ2-7, with D possibly TRBD1 on 6 matching bases. Germline V lookup: CDR1 MDHEN, CDR2 SYDVKM. The CDR3 runs 13 residues. V gave up 3 bases and J gave up 2 bases, with 8 bases separating them. This CDR3 reads CASSFQGTYEQYF. The CDR3 region has the DNA TGTGCCAGCAGTTTTCAGGGGACCTACGAGCAGTACTTC.

This clonotype has a single count. Since the CDR3 does not end with the conserved phenylalanine or tryptophan, this likely comes from a read error. The chain is built from TRBV20-1 and TRBJ1-1; 7 bases match TRBD1. The CDR3 loop spans 15 amino acids. J was trimmed by 3 bases and V by 0 bases; bases with no gene match: 7. The germline gives CDR1 DFQATT, CDR2 SNEGSKA (reference sequence). The CDR3: CSARDPGRGHTEAFS. The CDR3 nucleotides read TGCAGTGCTAGAGACCCCGGGAGGGGGCACACTGAAGCTTTCTCT.